This TCR beta chain was recovered during a study of cytomegalovirus exposure and HLA in healthy donors. Germline CDR1 and CDR2: SQVTM and ANQGSEA. The ends were cut back, 2 bases at V and 6 bases at J, with 9 bases in the middle. CDR3 length: 12 residues. Primers: 60 Vbeta forward and 13 Jbeta reverse. TCRdb keeps only in-frame clones here, not all; method: immunoSEQ multiplex PCR. The data show about 200,000 clones, about 76% seen once. The J gene is TRBJ2-3, the V gene TRBV29-1; D call uncertain. The origin of this receptor is a male donor in good health and CMV-seropositive. The sequenced sample was PBMCs. CDR3 sequence: CSVEPSPDTQYF. CDR3 sequence (DNA): TGCAGCGTTGAACCTTCCCCGGATACGCAGTATTTT.